This paragraph covers one TCR beta chain sequence. This CDR3 has 17 residues. CDR1 SQVTM and CDR2 ANQGSEA come from the germline V gene. The V and J ends lost 2 bases and 1 base respectively, with 19 bases between them. This sample was taken from a study of regulatory T cells in long-lasting Graves disease. This sample's time point: newly diagnosed GD, antithyroid drugs for less than 3 months. From PBMCs, RNA was extracted and then used to make the TCR library. The patients were enrolled through endocrinology in Xi'an, China. Investigators prepared the TCR beta libraries by applying iRepertoire HTBI primers and Arm-PCR of CDR3 regions. Per the original methods: Identification yielded around 68 TRBV and about 15 TRBJ segments across samples. A single record per CDR3 protein comes from TCRdb applying MiXCR to the multiplex PCR reads. Here the V and J calls rest on TCRdb's processing, not on the authors' analysis. In the table there are 500,000 or so distinct CDR3 sequences, 12% to 15% of which are singletons.

This sample also belongs to another study, concerning T cells in Graves' hyperthyroidism and ophthalmopathy. That report notes: The HTBI primer set was used in a first-round RT-PCR of the TCR CDR3.

The sequence derives from a woman aged 45-60 years with Graves disease. The sample here was peripheral blood mononuclear cells (PBMCs), taken at new diagnosis, from a patient treated with antithyroid drugs. The chain uses TRBV29-1 and TRBJ2-3; maybe TRBD2 (5 bases). The CDR3 spells CSVESQALARGTDTQYF. The CDR3, as DNA: TGCAGCGTTGAATCTCAAGCCCTAGCTAGAGGCACAGATACGCAGTATTTT.